A single sample gave rise to the 22 T cell receptor beta chains below, sequenced in a study of CD8 T cells in ankylosing spondylitis. TCRdb used MiXCR to reprocess the 5' RACE reads, holding one entry per CDR3 protein. The profile shows roughly 150,000 distinct CDR3 sequences, 25% to 35% of them singletons. Sequencing input: synovial fluid, either unsorted or a sorted T cell fraction (not recorded which). These receptors were collected from a male donor with ankylosing spondylitis.

The table lists this clonotype with a few counts. The chain uses TRBV5-1 and TRBJ2-1; TRBD2 might be the D (6 bases). The CDR3 sequence is 14 residues long. Trimming removed 6 bases from V and 8 bases from J, with 18 bases in between. The V gene's germline CDR1 is SGHRS and CDR2 YFSETQ. The CDR3 DNA is TGCGCCAGCACAGCGGGCGTCCCGGGGGATGAGCAGTTCTTC. It specifies CASTAGVPGDEQFF.

V and J are TRBV28 and TRBJ1-1, with a possible D match to TRBD1 (6 bases). Germline assignment: CDR1 MDHEN and CDR2 SYDVKM. CDR3 size: 16 residues. V dropped 3 bases and J dropped 1 base, with 15 bases sitting between them. The CDR3 nucleotides read TGTGCCAGCAGTTTCGGTTCCCCGACAGGGAACACTGAAGCTTTCTTT. Translation gives CASSFGSPTGNTEAFF.

This clonotype was observed at least ten times. The chain employs TRBV29-1 and TRBJ1-1; 7 positions match TRBD1. Germline V gene lookup returns CDR1 SQVTM and CDR2 ANQGSEA. The CDR3 length is 13 residues. The junction had 11 bases not matched to a gene; V was cut back by 7 bases and J by 6 bases. The CDR3 loop is CSARDRVGAEAFF. The CDR3 DNA sequence: TGCAGCGCTCGAGACAGGGTCGGGGCTGAAGCTTTCTTT.

This clonotype has at least ten counts. V and J are TRBV6-5 and TRBJ2-7; D unresolved. Germline values: CDR1 MNHEY, CDR2 SVGAGI. The CDR3 sequence is 11 residues long. Trimming stripped 5 bases from V and 6 bases from J, with 8 bases between. In DNA form, the CDR3 reads TGTGCCAGCAGTCTCCTTTCCGAGCAGTACTTC. This gives the protein CASSLLSEQYF.

This clonotype was observed a single time. This chain connects TRBV28 to TRBJ1-5; weak D call: TRBD1 (6 bases). Trimming pared 6 bases from V and 4 bases from J, leaving 19 bases between. The CDR3 has 16 residues. CDR1 is MDHEN, CDR2 SYDVKM, per germline. CDR3 DNA sequence: TGTGCCAGCAGGGAGGACAGACGAGGAGGGAATCAGCCCCAGCATTTT. Its protein is CASREDRRGGNQPQHF.

The genes are TRBV7-2 and TRBJ2-2, with TRBD1 identical over 7 bases. The germline V gene encodes CDR1 SGHTA and CDR2 FQGNSA. The CDR3 sequence is 16 residues long. V lost 1 base, J lost 5 bases, and 7 bases stayed unmatched. CDR3 coding DNA: TGTGCCAGCAGCTTAGGGCAGGGGGTCAAAACCGGGGAGCTGTTTTTT. Protein sequence: CASSLGQGVKTGELFF. Supplemented by reference TRBV7-2 and TRBJ2-2, the full variable domain reads GAGVSQSPSNKVTEKGKDVELRCDPISGHTALYWYRQSLGQGLEFLIYFQGNSAPDKSGLPSDRFSAERTGGSVSTLTIQRTQQEDSAVYLCASSLGQGVKTGELFFGEGSRLTVL.

V usage is TRBV7-9 and J usage is TRBJ2-5; 9 nucleotides line up with TRBD1. Germline V gives CDR1 SEHNR, CDR2 FQNEAQ (reference sequence). The CDR3 contains 14 residues. The trim removed 5 bases at V and 4 bases at J, leaving 5 bases unmatched. This CDR3 is CASSRATGGETQYF. The CDR3 DNA reads TGTGCCAGCAGCCGCGCGACAGGGGGAGAGACCCAGTACTTC.

This clonotype was seen at least ten times. The V call is TRBV4-1, the J call TRBJ2-2; D ambiguous. CDR3 length: 11 residues. The germline V gene encodes CDR1 MGHRA and CDR2 YSYEKL. Deletions cut 4 bases from V and 6 bases from J, with 3 bases between. The CDR3 DNA reads as TGCGCCAGCAGCCGCCCCGGGGAGCTGTTTTTT. As protein: CASSRPGELFF.

V and J are TRBV28 and TRBJ1-4; D is possibly TRBD1 (6 bases). This CDR3 spans 15 amino acids. The ends were cut back, 5 bases at V and 2 bases at J, with 12 bases in the middle. Germline CDR1 MDHEN, CDR2 SYDVKM. CDR3 in DNA: TGTGCCAGCAGTGGAAGTAGGGGGACTAATGAAAAACTGTTTTTT. Amino acid sequence: CASSGSRGTNEKLFF.

This rearrangement joins TRBV28 to TRBJ2-5; 11 bases are a match to TRBD1. Looked up from germline, CDR1 is MDHEN and CDR2 is SYDVKM. The CDR3 totals 15 residues. After removal of 1 base from V and 3 bases from J, the junction contained 1 base not matched to a gene. CDR3 DNA sequence: TGTGCCAGCAGTTTATTGGGACAGGGGGAAGAGACCCAGTACTTC. It yields the protein CASSLLGQGEETQYF.

This clonotype was seen a few times. The chain couples TRBV6-5 to TRBJ2-7, with TRBD1 identical over 7 bases. The germline V gene encodes CDR1 MNHEY and CDR2 SVGAGI. The length of the CDR3 is 14 residues. The V gene end was trimmed by 0 bases and the J gene end by 6 bases; junction bases not matched to a gene: 5. The CDR3 reads CASSYSPGGAEQYF. In DNA form, the CDR3 reads TGTGCCAGCAGTTACTCGCCAGGGGGTGCCGAGCAGTACTTC.

Only a few counts were recorded for this clonotype. The CDR3 region is CAWSVTGRTDTQYF. As DNA, the CDR3 is TGTGCCTGGAGTGTAACCGGGCGCACAGATACGCAGTATTTT. The V gene is TRBV30, the J gene TRBJ2-3; D is uncertain. CDR3 length: 14 amino acids. Deletions cut 0 bases from V and 1 base from J, with 8 bases between. CDR1 is GTSNPN, CDR2 SVGIG, per germline (reference sequence).

Concerning this clonotype: The junction departs from the called germline gene at one end, perhaps through a read error. The chain joins TRBV20-1 to TRBJ2-3; 8 nucleotides match TRBD2. This CDR3 region has 16 residues. Germline V gives CDR1 DFQATT, CDR2 SNEGSKA (reference sequence). CDR3 nucleotides: TGCTGTGCTAGCGCCGGGGCTAGCGGGAGCACAGATACGCAGTATTTT. This sequence encodes CCASAGASGSTDTQYF.

This clonotype was seen more than once but under ten times. This sequence joins TRBV20-1 and TRBJ1-1, with 12 bases that match TRBD1. Unmatched junction bases numbered 9, after V lost 3 bases and J lost 4 bases. From germline, CDR1 is DFQATT and CDR2 SNEGSKA (reference sequence). The CDR3 runs 16 residues. In DNA form, the CDR3 reads TGCAGTGCTAGTGCTGGGACAGGGGGCTTTCGCACTGAAGCTTTCTTT. This gives the protein CSASAGTGGFRTEAFF.

This clonotype was counted only a few times. The V call is TRBV4-2, the J call TRBJ1-1; D ambiguous. The CDR3 contains 15 residues. Germline V gene lookup returns CDR1 LGHNA and CDR2 YNFKEQ. V lost 3 bases to trimming and J lost 6 bases, with 17 bases between them. The chain's CDR3 is CASSHPRPGSPEAFF. CDR3 nucleotide sequence: TGTGCCAGCAGCCACCCTCGGCCGGGGAGCCCTGAAGCTTTCTTT.

This clonotype was seen more than once but under ten times. The chain combines TRBV7-9 with TRBJ2-2; the D call may be TRBD1 or TRBD2 (5 bases each). Trimming removed 8 bases from V and 4 bases from J, with 14 bases in between. CDR1 is SEHNR and CDR2 is FQNEAQ in the germline V gene (reference sequence). The CDR3 has 14 residues. The CDR3 DNA follows: TGTGCCAGCGGGCCCCGGGGCGGCACCGGGGAGCTGTTTTTT. This translates into CASGPRGGTGELFF.

The chain uses TRBV6-1 and TRBJ2-7; D remains ambiguous. The germline CDR1 and CDR2 sequences are MNHNS and SASEGT. CDR3 length: 15 residues. V lost 6 bases and J lost 0, with 15 bases in between. CDR3 region: CASSPRAISSYEQYF. The CDR3 bases are TGTGCCAGCAGCCCCCGGGCAATCTCCTCCTACGAGCAGTACTTC.

This clonotype showed up just once. The rearrangement uses TRBV20-1 and TRBJ2-1, with 7 bases aligning to TRBD1. V lost 5 bases, J lost 3 bases, and 4 bases stayed unmatched. The CDR3 loop spans 13 amino acids. Germline CDR1 reads DFQATT; CDR2 reads SNEGSKA (reference sequence). CDR3 region: CSAGGQIYNEQFF. CDR3 coding DNA: TGCAGTGCTGGGGGACAGATCTACAATGAGCAGTTCTTC.

The chain couples TRBV6-5 to TRBJ2-7, with TRBD2 identical over 8 bases. V was pared by 0 bases and J by 4 bases, with 8 bases of the junction left unmatched. From germline, CDR1 is MNHEY and CDR2 SVGAGI. This CDR3 comprises 16 residues. The CDR3 loop reads CASSYSGAGAGYEQYF. CDR3 DNA: TGTGCCAGCAGTTACTCCGGAGCGGGAGCGGGATACGAGCAGTACTTC.

The V and J genes are TRBV20-1 and TRBJ2-5; 8 nucleotides line up with TRBD2. Germline loops: CDR1 DFQATT, CDR2 SNEGSKA (reference sequence). The CDR3 spans 12 residues. Trimming at V came to 6 bases and at J to 5 bases, leaving 5 bases not matched to a gene. The CDR3 DNA is TGCAGTGCGAGGACTAGCACGGAGACCCAGTACTTC. It specifies CSARTSTETQYF.

This chain connects TRBV14 to TRBJ2-7; TRBD1 or TRBD2 may be the D gene (5 bases each). Trimming left V 2 bases short and J 13 bases short, with 21 bases between. In germline, CDR1 is SGHDN, CDR2 FVKESK. The CDR3 is 14 amino acids. CDR3 residues: CASSQKRLLGTFYF. CDR3 bases: TGTGCCAGCAGCCAAAAAAGGCTTCTGGGGACCTTCTACTTC. Drawing the rest from reference TRBV14 and TRBJ2-7, the complete variable domain is EAGVTQFPSHSVIEKGQTVTLRCDPISGHDNLYWYRRVMGKEIKFLLHFVKESKQDESGMPNNRFLAERTGGTYSTLKVQPAELEDSGVYFCASSQKRLLGTFYFGPGTRLTVT.

The sample holds a few counts of this clonotype. The chain couples TRBV25-1 to TRBJ2-3; 9 bases match TRBD1. The J segment lost 4 bases and the V segment lost 5 bases, leaving 4 bases of the junction unmatched. CDR1 MGHDK and CDR2 SYGVNS come from the germline V gene. The CDR3 runs 14 residues. The CDR3 loop is CASSRDRAADTQYF. CDR3 coding DNA: TGTGCCAGCAGTCGGGACAGGGCCGCAGATACGCAGTATTTT.